The sample holds a few counts of the clone carrying this T cell receptor (beta chain). The sample belongs to a study of blood T cell repertoires in COVID-19. At the level of the study: Samples representing acute and convalescent COVID-19 were sourced from the United States, Italy and Spain.

In the original analysis: Reference gene primer amplification yielded estimated nucleated cell counts. The table came from immunoSEQ multiplex PCR; TCRdb's copy has only in-frame clones and leaves some out. D and trimming were read from the DNA, whereas the V and J calls and clone size are those reported in that table. Seen here are about 76,000 clones, more than 75% observed once, and the top ten hold roughly 12%. Germline V gene data show CDR1 as MNHEY and CDR2 as SVGAGI. The CDR3 has 12 amino acids. The ends were cut back, 8 bases at V and 4 bases at J, with 11 bases in the middle. The clonotype was recovered from a human donor in a cohort sampled during active COVID-19. Sequenced material: peripheral blood. V and J are TRBV6-5 and TRBJ1-1, with D perhaps TRBD1 (5 bases). This chain's CDR3 is CASRGGSTEAFF. Written as DNA, the CDR3 is TGTGCCAGCCGGGGGGGAAGCACTGAAGCTTTCTTT.